This T cell receptor beta chain was sequenced during a study of patients and donors after allogeneic stem cell transplantation. The sample holds a few counts of this clonotype. After removal of 2 bases from V and 5 bases from J, the junction contained 18 bases not matched to a gene. Germline V lookup: CDR1 MGHRA, CDR2 YSYEKL. The CDR3 totals 19 residues. Each CDR3 protein is one row after TCRdb ran MiXCR on the RT-PCR reads. The repertoire has 920,000 or so distinct CDR3 sequences, 15% to 20% of them found once; the top ten carry around 5.5%. The sequenced sample was blood, either unsorted or a sorted T cell fraction (not recorded which). The sequence was obtained from a human donor who was either an allogeneic HSCT recipient or a stem cell or donor lymphocyte infusion donor (not recorded which). It is not recorded whose cells these are; they may come from a transplant donor. The V call is TRBV4-1, the J call TRBJ2-1, with 7 bases aligning to TRBD2. CDR3 nucleotides: TGCGCCAGCAGCCAATTTGTCCTGCCGGGGGGAGTCTGGGACAATGAGCAGTTCTTC. Translating it yields CASSQFVLPGGVWDNEQFF.